One sample yielded the 7 T cell receptor beta chains listed below, sequenced in a study of T cell clonality in common variable immunodeficiency. Sequencing used immunoSEQ multiplex PCR; TCRdb keeps in-frame clones, though not all of them. This sample shows about 37,000 clones and no singletons; 0.9% to 1% rests with the ten largest. The specimen was peripheral blood mononuclear cells. The receptor source for this set is a person aged 18 to 70 in good health.

This clone was observed many times. This CDR3 is CASSPVRDSNQPQHF. The CDR3 DNA, read in part, is TGTGCCAGCTCACCCGTCAGGGATAGCAATCAGCCC. The V gene is TRBV18, the J gene TRBJ1-5, with D perhaps TRBD1 (5 bases). Coverage ceases 3 residues before the CDR3 finishes, and the germline J gene fills in the end. The germline V gene has CDR1 KGHSH and CDR2 LQKENI. V shed 3 bases and J shed 0 bases, with 9 bases lying between them. The CDR3 runs 15 residues.

This clone was detected a few times. Coverage ceases 3 residues before the CDR3 finishes, and the germline J gene fills in the end. The chain uses TRBV7-6 and TRBJ2-7; a weak D match, TRBD1 (6 bases). This CDR3 is 14 amino acids long. V was clipped by 2 bases and J by 1 base, with 9 bases between them. Germline assignment: CDR1 SGHVS and CDR2 FNYEAQ. The CDR3 loop is CASSLRTASYEQYF. The DNA read from the CDR3 is TGTGCCAGCAGCTTACGGACAGCTTCCTACGAG.

This clone was found many times. The read ends 3 residues shy of where the CDR3 ends; the end is completed using the germline J gene. This chain uses TRBV5-1 with TRBJ2-1; unclear D gene. The V gene's germline CDR1 is SGHRS and CDR2 YFSETQ. With 8 bases removed from V and 4 bases from J, the gap between germline ends came to 13 bases. This CDR3 spans 13 amino acids. CDR3: CASGGGNYNEQFF. The part of the CDR3 DNA that was read is TGCGCCAGTGGCGGTGGAAATTACAATGAG.

This clone was observed at least ten times. The read comes to an end 3 residues before the CDR3 does, leaving the germline J gene to fill in the end. The rearrangement links TRBV10-3 to TRBJ2-1; 10 nucleotides agree with TRBD1. Germline-derived CDR1 and CDR2 are ENHRY and SYGVKD. V trimming: 7 bases; J trimming: 9 bases; junction bases outside the gene matches: 12. This CDR3 has 15 residues. The CDR3 reads CAINKRGTGDGEQFF. CDR3 bases read: TGTGCCATCAATAAACGGGGGACAGGGGACGGTGAG.

This clone has ten or more counts. A junction boundary mismatches the germline segment, possibly from a read error. Coverage ceases 3 residues before the CDR3 finishes, and the germline J gene fills in the end. V usage is TRBV7-7 and J usage is TRBJ1-3; D is uncertain. Germline CDR1 and CDR2: SSHAT and FNYEAQ (reference sequence). This CDR3 contains 13 residues. This CDR3 is CASSSSSGNTIYF. The CDR3 DNA, read in part, is TGTGCTAGCAGCTCTAGCTCTGGAAACACC. Filled out from reference TRBV7-7 and TRBJ1-3, the complete variable domain reads GAGVSQSPRYKVTKRGQDVTLRCDPISSHATLYWYQQALGQGPEFLTYFNYEAQPDKSGLPSDRFSAERPEGSISTLTIQRTEQRDSAMYRCASSSSSGNTIYFGEGSWLTVV.

At least ten counts were recorded for this clone. The CDR3 end lies 3 residues beyond the end of the read and is filled in from the germline J gene. The chain carries TRBV6-2 or TRBV6-3 and TRBJ2-6; maybe TRBD1 (6 bases). This CDR3 contains 15 residues. The germline V and J ends were trimmed by 7 bases and 1 base, with 11 bases remaining between them. The germline gives CDR1 MNHEY, CDR2 SVGEGT. Incomplete CDR3 DNA: TGTGCCAGCATATTAGGGACATCTGGGGCCAACGTC. It yields the protein CASILGTSGANV. The whole CDR3 sequence is CASILGTSGANVLTF.

This clone has ten or more counts. With the read ending 3 residues before the CDR3 end, the germline J gene is used to fill in that end. The V call is TRBV7-2, the J call TRBJ2-2; D is undetermined. The CDR3 has 14 residues. Deletions cut 5 bases from V and 8 bases from J, with 15 bases between. Germline CDR1 and CDR2: SGHTA and FQGNSA. The sequenced part of the CDR3 DNA is TGTGCCAGCAGCATCCTCGCGACAACTGGGGAG. This sequence encodes CASSILATTGE. The full-length CDR3 reads as CASSILATTGELFF.